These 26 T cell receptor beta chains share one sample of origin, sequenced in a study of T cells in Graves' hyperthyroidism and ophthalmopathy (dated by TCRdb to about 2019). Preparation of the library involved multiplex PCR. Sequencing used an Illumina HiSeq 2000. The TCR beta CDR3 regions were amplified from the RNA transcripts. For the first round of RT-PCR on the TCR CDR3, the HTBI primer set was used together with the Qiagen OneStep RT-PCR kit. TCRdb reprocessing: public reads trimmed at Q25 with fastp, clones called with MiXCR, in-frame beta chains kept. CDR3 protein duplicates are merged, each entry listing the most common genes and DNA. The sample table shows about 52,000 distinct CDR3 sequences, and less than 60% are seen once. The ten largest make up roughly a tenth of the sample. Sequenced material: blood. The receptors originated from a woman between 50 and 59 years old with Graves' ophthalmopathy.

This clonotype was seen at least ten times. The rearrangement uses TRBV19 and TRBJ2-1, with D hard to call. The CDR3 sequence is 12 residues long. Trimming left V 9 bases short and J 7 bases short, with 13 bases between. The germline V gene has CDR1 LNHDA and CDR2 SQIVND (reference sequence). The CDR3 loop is CASSNRVNEQFF. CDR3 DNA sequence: TGTGCCAGCTCGAATAGGGTAAATGAGCAGTTCTTC.

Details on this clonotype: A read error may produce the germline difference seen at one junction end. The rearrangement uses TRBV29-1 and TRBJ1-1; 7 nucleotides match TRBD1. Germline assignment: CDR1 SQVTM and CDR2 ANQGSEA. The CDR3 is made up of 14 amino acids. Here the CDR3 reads CSVEDRGTNTEAFF. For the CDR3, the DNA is TGCAGCGTTGAAGACAGGGGGACGAACACTGAAGCGTTCTTT.

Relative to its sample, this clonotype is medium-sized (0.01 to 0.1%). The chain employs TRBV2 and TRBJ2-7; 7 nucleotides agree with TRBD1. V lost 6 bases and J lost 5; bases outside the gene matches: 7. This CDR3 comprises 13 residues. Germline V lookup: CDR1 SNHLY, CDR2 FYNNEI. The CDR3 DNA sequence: TGTGCCAGCAGGACATCGACAGGGAACGAGCAGTACTTC. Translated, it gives CASRTSTGNEQYF.

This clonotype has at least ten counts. The CDR3 loop reads CASSLLPLPRDRVTFNEQFF. CDR3 DNA sequence: TGTGCCAGCAGCTTATTGCCCCTCCCCCGGGACAGGGTTACCTTTAATGAGCAGTTCTTC. The chain recombines TRBV7-3 with TRBJ2-1; TRBD1 matches 9 bases. This CDR3 contains 20 residues. Germline V gene sequence: CDR1 SGHTA, CDR2 FQGTGA. V was pared by 2 bases and J by 7 bases, with 21 bases of the junction left unmatched.

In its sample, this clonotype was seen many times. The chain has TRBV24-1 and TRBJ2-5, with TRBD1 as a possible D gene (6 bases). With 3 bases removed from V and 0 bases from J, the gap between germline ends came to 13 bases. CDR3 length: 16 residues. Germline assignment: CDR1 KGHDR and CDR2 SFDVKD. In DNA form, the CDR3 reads TGTGCCACCAGTGATCAGGGGCCAAGAGACCAAGAGACCCAGTACTTC. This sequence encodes CATSDQGPRDQETQYF.

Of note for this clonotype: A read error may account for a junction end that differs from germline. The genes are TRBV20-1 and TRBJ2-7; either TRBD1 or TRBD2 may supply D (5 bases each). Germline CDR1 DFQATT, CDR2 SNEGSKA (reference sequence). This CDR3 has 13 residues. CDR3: CSAGRRVGHERYF. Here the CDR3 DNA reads TGCAGTGCTGGACGGCGGGTGGGGCACGAGCGGTACTTC.

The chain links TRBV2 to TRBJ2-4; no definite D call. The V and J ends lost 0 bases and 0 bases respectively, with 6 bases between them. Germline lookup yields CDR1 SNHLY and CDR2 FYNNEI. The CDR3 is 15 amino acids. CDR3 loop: CASSEAGVAKNIQYF. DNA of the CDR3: TGTGCCAGCAGTGAAGCAGGCGTAGCCAAAAACATTCAGTACTTC.

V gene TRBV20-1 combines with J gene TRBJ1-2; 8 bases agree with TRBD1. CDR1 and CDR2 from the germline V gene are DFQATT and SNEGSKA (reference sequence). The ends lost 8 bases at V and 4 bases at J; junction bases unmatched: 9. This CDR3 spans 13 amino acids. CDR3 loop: CSPETGVSYGYTF. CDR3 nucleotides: TGCAGTCCCGAGACAGGGGTTAGCTATGGCTACACCTTC.

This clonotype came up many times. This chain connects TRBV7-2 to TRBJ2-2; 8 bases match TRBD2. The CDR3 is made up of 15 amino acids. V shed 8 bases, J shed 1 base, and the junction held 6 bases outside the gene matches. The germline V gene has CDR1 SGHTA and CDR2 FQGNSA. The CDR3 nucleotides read TGTGCCAGCCGAAGCGGGAGTGGGAACACCGGGGAGCTGTTTTTT. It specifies CASRSGSGNTGELFF. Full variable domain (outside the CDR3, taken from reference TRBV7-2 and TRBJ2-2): GAGVSQSPSNKVTEKGKDVELRCDPISGHTALYWYRQSLGQGLEFLIYFQGNSAPDKSGLPSDRFSAERTGGSVSTLTIQRTQQEDSAVYLCASRSGSGNTGELFFGEGSRLTVL.

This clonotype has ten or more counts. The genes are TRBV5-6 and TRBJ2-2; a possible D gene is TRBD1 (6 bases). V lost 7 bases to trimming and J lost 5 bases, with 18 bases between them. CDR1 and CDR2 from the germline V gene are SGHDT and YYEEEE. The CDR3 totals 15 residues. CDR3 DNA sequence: TGTGCCAGCCACTTAAAAAGGGGGACGACCGGGGAGCTGTTTTTT. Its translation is CASHLKRGTTGELFF. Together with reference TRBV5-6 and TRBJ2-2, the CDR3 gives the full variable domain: DAGVTQSPTHLIKTRGQQVTLRCSPKSGHDTVSWYQQALGQGPQFIFQYYEEEERQRGNFPDRFSGHQFPNYSSELNVNALLLGDSALYLCASHLKRGTTGELFFGEGSRLTVL.

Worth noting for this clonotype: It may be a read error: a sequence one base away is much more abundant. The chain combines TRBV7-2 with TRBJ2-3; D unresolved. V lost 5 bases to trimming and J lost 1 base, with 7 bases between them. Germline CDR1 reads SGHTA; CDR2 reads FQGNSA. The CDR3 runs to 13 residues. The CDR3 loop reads CASSHPGTDTQYF. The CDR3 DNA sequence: TGTGCCAGCAGCCATCCGGGCACAGATACGCAGTATTTT.

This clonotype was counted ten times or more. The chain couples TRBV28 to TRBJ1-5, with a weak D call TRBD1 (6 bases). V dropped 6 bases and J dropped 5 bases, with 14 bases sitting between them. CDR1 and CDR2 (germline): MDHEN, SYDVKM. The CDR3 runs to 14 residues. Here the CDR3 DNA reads TGTGCCAGCAGGTCCACAGGGCCCGATCAGCCCCAGCATTTT. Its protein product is CASRSTGPDQPQHF.

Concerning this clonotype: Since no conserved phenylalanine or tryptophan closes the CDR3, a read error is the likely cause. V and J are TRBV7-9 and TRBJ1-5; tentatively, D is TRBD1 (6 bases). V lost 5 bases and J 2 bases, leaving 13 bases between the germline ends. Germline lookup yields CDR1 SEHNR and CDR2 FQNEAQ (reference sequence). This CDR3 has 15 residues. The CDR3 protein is CASSRGTSRNQPQHC. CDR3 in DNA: TGTGCCAGCAGCCGAGGGACATCTCGCAATCAGCCCCAGCATTGT.

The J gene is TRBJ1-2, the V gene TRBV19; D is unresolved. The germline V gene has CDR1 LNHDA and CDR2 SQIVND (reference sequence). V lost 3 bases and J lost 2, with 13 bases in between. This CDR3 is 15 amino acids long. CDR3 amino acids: CASSIWSQINYGYTF. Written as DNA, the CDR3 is TGTGCCAGTAGTATTTGGAGTCAGATCAACTATGGCTACACCTTC.

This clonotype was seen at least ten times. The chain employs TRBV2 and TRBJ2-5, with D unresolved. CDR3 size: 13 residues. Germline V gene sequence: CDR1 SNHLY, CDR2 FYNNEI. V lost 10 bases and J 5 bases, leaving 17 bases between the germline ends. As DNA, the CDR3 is TGTGCCACCCTGGCGGCTCTATTTGAGACCCAGTACTTC. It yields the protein CATLAALFETQYF.

The CDR3 spells CASSDVWKTEAFF. In nucleotides, the CDR3 is TGTGCCAGCAGTGACGTGTGGAAGACTGAAGCTTTCTTT. The chain employs TRBV2 and TRBJ1-1; D unclear. In germline, CDR1 is SNHLY, CDR2 FYNNEI. The CDR3 is 13 amino acids. V shed 3 bases and J shed 5 bases, with 10 bases lying between them.

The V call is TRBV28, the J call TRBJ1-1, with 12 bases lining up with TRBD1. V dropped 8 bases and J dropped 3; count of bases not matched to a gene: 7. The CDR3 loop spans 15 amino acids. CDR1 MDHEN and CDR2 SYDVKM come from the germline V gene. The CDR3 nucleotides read TGTGCCAGCTACTGGGACAGGGGGCTTGACACTGAAGCTTTCTTT. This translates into CASYWDRGLDTEAFF.

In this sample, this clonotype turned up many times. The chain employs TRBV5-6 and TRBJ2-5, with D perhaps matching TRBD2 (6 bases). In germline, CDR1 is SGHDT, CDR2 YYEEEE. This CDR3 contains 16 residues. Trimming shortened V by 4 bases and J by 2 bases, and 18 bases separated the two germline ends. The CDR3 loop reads CASSPPWAGSQETQYF. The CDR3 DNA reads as TGTGCCAGCAGCCCGCCTTGGGCGGGGTCACAAGAGACCCAGTACTTC.

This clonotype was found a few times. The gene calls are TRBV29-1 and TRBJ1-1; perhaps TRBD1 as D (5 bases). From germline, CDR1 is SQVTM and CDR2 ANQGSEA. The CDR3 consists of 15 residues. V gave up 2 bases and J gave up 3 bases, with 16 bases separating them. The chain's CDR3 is CSVEFYGGFDTEAFF. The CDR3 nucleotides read TGCAGCGTTGAATTCTATGGGGGATTCGACACTGAAGCTTTCTTT.

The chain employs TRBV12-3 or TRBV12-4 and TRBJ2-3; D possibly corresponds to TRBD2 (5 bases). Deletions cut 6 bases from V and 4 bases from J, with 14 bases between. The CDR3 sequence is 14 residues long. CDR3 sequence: CASRRGGSPDTQYF. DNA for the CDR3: TGTGCCAGCAGAAGAGGAGGCAGTCCAGATACGCAGTATTTT.

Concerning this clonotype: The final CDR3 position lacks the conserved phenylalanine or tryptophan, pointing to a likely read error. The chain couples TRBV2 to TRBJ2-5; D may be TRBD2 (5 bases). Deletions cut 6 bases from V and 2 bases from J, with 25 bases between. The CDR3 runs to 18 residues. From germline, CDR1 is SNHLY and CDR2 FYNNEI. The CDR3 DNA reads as TGTGCCAGCAGCCAACCACACATCGCTGGGAGCCAACAAGAGACCCAGTACTGC. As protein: CASSQPHIAGSQQETQYC.

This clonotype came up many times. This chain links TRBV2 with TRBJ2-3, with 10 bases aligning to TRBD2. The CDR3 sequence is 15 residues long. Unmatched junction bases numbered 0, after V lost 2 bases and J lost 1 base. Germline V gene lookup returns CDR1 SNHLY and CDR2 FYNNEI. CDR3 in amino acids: CASSELAGGTDTQYF. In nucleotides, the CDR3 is TGTGCCAGCAGTGAACTAGCGGGAGGCACAGATACGCAGTATTTT.

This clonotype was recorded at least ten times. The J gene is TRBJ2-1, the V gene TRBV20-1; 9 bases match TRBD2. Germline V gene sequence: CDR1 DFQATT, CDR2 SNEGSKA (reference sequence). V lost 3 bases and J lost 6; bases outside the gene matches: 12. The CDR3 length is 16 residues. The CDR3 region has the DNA TGCAGTGCTAGGGGCCAGCGGGGGGCTGTTCTCAATGAGCAGTTCTTC. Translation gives CSARGQRGAVLNEQFF.

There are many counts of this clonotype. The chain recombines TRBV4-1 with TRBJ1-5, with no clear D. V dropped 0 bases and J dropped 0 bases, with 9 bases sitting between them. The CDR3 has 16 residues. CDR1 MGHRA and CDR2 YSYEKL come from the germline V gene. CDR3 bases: TGCGCCAGCAGCCAAGAGGAGAGCTATAGCAATCAGCCCCAGCATTTT. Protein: CASSQEESYSNQPQHF.

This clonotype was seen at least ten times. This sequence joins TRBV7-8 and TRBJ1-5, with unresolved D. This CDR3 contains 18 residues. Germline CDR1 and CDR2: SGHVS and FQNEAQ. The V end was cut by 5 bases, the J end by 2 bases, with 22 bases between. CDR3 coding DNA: TGTGCCAGCAGCCCCAATTTATTGCGACACCGGGGCAATCAGCCCCAGCATTTT. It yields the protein CASSPNLLRHRGNQPQHF.

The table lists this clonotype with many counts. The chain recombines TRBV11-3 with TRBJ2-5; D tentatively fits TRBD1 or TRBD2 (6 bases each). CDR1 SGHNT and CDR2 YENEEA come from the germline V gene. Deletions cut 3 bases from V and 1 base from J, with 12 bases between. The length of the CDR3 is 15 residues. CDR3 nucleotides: TGTGCCAGCAGCTTTAGCGGAGGGGGCCAAGAGACCCAGTACTTC. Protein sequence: CASSFSGGGQETQYF.